In this sample, the clone carrying this T cell receptor (beta chain) turned up a few times. A multiplex PCR was run with 60 Vbeta primers and 13 Jbeta primers. TCRdb's copy holds only in-frame clones and misses some; the assay was immunoSEQ multiplex PCR. The sample consists of 150,000 to 200,000 clones, approximately 79% of them appearing once. With 3 bases removed from V and 8 bases from J, the gap between germline ends came to 8 bases. The CDR3 runs to 12 residues. Germline CDR1 and CDR2: SGDLS and YYNGEE. These data originate in a study of cytomegalovirus exposure and HLA in healthy donors. The receptor's source is a man aged 40-49 years in good health and CMV-seropositive. Input material: PBMCs. J is TRBJ1-4 and V is TRBV9; no firm D call. This CDR3 is CASSATEEKLFF. DNA for the CDR3: TGTGCCAGCAGCGCCACCGAGGAAAAACTGTTTTTT.